One T cell receptor (beta chain) is described in this entry. In the original workflow: Estimation of nucleated cell counts was performed using reference gene primer amplification. Sequenced by immunoSEQ multiplex PCR; TCRdb stores in-frame clones only, minus some. The DNA gave D and trimming, while V, J and clone size come from that table. The sample shows tens of thousands of clones, 88% of them seen only once. The record originates from a study of blood T cell repertoires in COVID-19. As for the study in general: Some COVID-19 samples were acute and others convalescent; all came from the United States, Italy and Spain. Sample material is recorded as cDNA or gDNA derived from T cells, B-cell-depleted T cells, or PBMCs.

Germline V gives CDR1 KGHSH, CDR2 LQKENI. V was shortened by 3 bases and J by 5 bases, with 11 bases between the two germline ends. This CDR3 region has 14 residues. Sample: peripheral blood. The chain employs TRBV18 and TRBJ2-1; D not certain. The source of this sequence is a woman in her sixties or seventies with active COVID-19. The CDR3 sequence: CASSPYNRDNEQFF. The DNA of the CDR3 is TGTGCCAGCTCACCGTATAACAGAGACAATGAGCAGTTCTTC.